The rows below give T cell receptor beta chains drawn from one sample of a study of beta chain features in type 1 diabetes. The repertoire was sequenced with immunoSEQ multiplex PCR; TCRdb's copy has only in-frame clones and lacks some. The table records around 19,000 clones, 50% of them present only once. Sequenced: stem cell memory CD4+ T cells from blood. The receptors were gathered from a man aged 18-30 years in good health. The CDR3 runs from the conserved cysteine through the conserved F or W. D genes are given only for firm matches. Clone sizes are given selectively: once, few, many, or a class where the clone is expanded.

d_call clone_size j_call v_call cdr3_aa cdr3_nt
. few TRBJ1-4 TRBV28 CASSLSQGGDEKLFF TGTGCCAGCAGTCTCTCTCAGGGAGGCGATGAAAAACTGTTTTTT
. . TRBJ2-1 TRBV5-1 CASREQASSYNEQFF TGCGCCAGCAGGGAACAGGCGAGCTCCTACAATGAGCAGTTCTTC
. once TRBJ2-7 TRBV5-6 CASSRQYEQYF TGTGCCAGCAGCCGACAGTACGAGCAGTACTTC
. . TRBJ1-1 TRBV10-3 CALRPEGENTEAFF TGTGCCCTGCGACCTGAAGGGGAGAACACTGAAGCTTTCTTT
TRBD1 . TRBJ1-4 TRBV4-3 CASSQEDRVGEKLFF TGCGCCAGCAGCCAAGAGGACAGGGTGGGCGAAAAACTGTTTTTT
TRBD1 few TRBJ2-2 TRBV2 CASGQGAPGTGELFF TGTGCCAGCGGACAGGGGGCTCCGGGCACCGGGGAGCTGTTTTTT
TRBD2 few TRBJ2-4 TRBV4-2 CASSQVSRREGLKNIQYF TGTGCCAGCAGCCAAGTTTCGCGGCGGGAGGGCCTGAAAAACATTCAGTACTTC
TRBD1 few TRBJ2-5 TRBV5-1 CASSLVGTAQETQYF TGCGCCAGCAGCTTGGTTGGGACAGCACAAGAGACCCAGTACTTC
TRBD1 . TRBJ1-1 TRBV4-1 CASSHPLDRARTEAFF TGCGCCAGCAGCCATCCGTTAGACAGGGCAAGAACTGAAGCTTTCTTT
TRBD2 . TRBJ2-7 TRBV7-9 CASSVGTSGIYEQYF TGTGCCAGCAGCGTAGGGACTAGCGGGATCTACGAGCAGTACTTC
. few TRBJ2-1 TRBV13 CASSLTVPHGQFF TGTGCCAGCAGCTTAACGGTACCCCACGGGCAGTTCTTC